The present T cell receptor beta chain was sequenced within a study of vaccination effects on CD4 cells after COVID-19 (dated by TCRdb to 2022 to 2024). In the study overall: Across the study, the median time from the second dose to post-vaccine sampling was 72 days (range 14 to 241). In both COVID-19 convalescent patients and infection-naive vaccine recipients, the study compared SARS-CoV-2 spike-specific CD4+ TCR repertoires from before mRNA vaccination with those from after it. The full study included 10 COVID-19 convalescent patients and several SARS-CoV-2-naive healthy vaccine recipients. In the study, cultures from other donors were sequenced using the Oncomine TCR Beta short-read assay on an Illumina iSeq 100. General conclusions and limits of the study: The study was limited by a small number of convalescent patients and lacked early post-infection timepoints. At late post-vaccination timepoints, both infection-induced and vaccine-induced clones showed marked clonal contraction, consistent with waning T cell responses. In healthy vaccine recipients, vaccine-induced clones were almost all SARS-CoV-2 mono-reactive, with only 1 of 255 being cross-reactive with common cold coronaviruses.

This clone was seen a single time. Its antigen remains undetermined. No base-level quality is on record; no much larger clone is a single base apart. Looking up the germline V gene (reference sequence) yields CDR1 LGHDT and CDR2 YNNKEL. For this chain, trimming is 0 bases at the V end and 5 bases at the J end, and the number of junction bases without a gene match is 8. CDR3 length: 16 amino acids, cysteine to phenylalanine. The only DNA kept is the CDR3, 48 bases in frame from the first base. In the ViraFEST assay, PBMC were stimulated with viral peptide pools, and antigen-specific CD4+ T cell clonotypes were then identified by expansion using TCR sequencing. After less than 13 days of culture, CD4+ T cells were isolated with the EasySep CD4+ T cell isolation kit. Each participant got two doses of an mRNA SARS-CoV-2 vaccine, either BNT162b2 or mRNA-1273. None of the healthy vaccine recipients had a prior SARS-CoV-2 infection, which was confirmed by nucleocapsid antibody tests that came back negative both before and after vaccination. Two million PBMC per well were cultured with about 9 ug/ml peptides in IMDM containing about 5% human AB serum, approximately 10 IU/ml IL-2 and gentamicin. Half of the culture medium was replaced with fresh IL-2-containing medium on days 3 and 7. Each peptide stimulation condition was cultured in triplicate wells unless otherwise noted. Using Ficoll-Paque Plus gradient centrifugation, PBMC were separated from whole blood and then either used fresh or cryopreserved at -140C. The overlapping peptide pools covered the spike proteins of SARS-CoV-2 as well as those of the common cold coronaviruses HCoV-NL63, HCoV-OC43 and HCoV-229E. The QIAamp micro DNA kit was used to extract genomic DNA from the cultured CD4+ T cells.

Libraries were constructed by the immunoSEQ multiplex PCR assay. DNA from the cultured and isolated CD4+ T cells underwent TCR beta CDR3 sequencing. The study's processing was this. Non-productive TCR sequences were discarded, and reads were trimmed to the CDR3 region, with only CDR3s of 7 or more amino acids retained. The MANAFEST web app was used to pick out antigen-specific clonotypes by comparing their expansion in peptide wells with that in reference cultures. To be called positive, a clone needed expansion at FDR<0.05 compared with the reference and with all other wells, an odds ratio greater than 5, and a frequency greater than 0.1% in two replicate wells. Clonotypes significantly expanded in SARS-CoV-2 spike wells and in at least one common cold coronavirus spike condition were defined as cross-reactive. CDR3 similarity was assessed by Levenshtein distance with the stringdist R package, and unrooted trees were built with ape in R 3.6.1. TCRdb holds this immuneACCESS table with in-frame rearrangements only. Some clones are missing; in checked studies, unresolved V genes explain under half, and the rest has no known cause. D and trimming come from the DNA, and the V and J calls and clone size come from that table. Here the sample has fewer than 30,000 clones; more than 60% occur a single time. 7.8% of the sample comes from the top ten.

The receptor comes from a human donor who received a COVID-19 vaccine. Sequencing used CD4+ T cells from PBMCs cultured with SARS-CoV-2 spike peptides, obtained after COVID-19 vaccination. The cell subset or site tag for this specimen amounts to: SARS-CoV-2 spike overlapping peptide pool stimulation. The chain joins TRBV3-1 (or the pseudogene TRBV3-2) to TRBJ1-1; TRBD1 fits 8 bases in the junction. The DNA sequence reads TGTGCCAGCAGCCAAGAGAGGACAGGGAGGGGGACTGAAGCTTTCTTT. Its translation reads: CASSQERTGRGTEAFF.